This passage covers 27 T cell receptor beta chains from one sample sequenced in a study of blood T cell repertoires in COVID-19 (dated by TCRdb to about 2020). Library preparation employed the immunoSEQ multiplex PCR assay. The source is immuneACCESS, and TCRdb retained only in-frame sequences with V and J called. Part of the clones is not carried over; for the studies checked, unresolved V genes explain less than half of this, and the remainder is unexplained. A total of about 300,000 clones appear in this sample, around 86% of them only once. The top ten hold around 1.7% of the sample. The sequenced sample was peripheral blood. These receptors all stem from a woman between 50 and 59 years old with acute or convalescent COVID-19.

Relative to its sample, this clone is medium-sized (0.01 to 0.1%). The junction shows a germline mismatch at one end, possibly a read error. J is TRBJ2-2 and V is TRBV19, with unresolved D. Germline values: CDR1 LNHDA, CDR2 SQIVND (reference sequence). The CDR3 runs to 13 residues. The CDR3 protein is CASSIGNNGELFF. DNA of the CDR3: TGTGCCAGTAGTATAGGAAACAACGGGGAGCTGTTTTTT.

The chain has TRBV5-4 and TRBJ2-2, with D unresolved. The germline V gene has CDR1 SGHNT and CDR2 YYREEE (reference sequence). V shed 2 bases and J shed 7 bases, with 12 bases lying between them. The CDR3 length is 14 residues. The CDR3 region has the DNA TGTGCCAGCAGCTTAGCTAGTGAAGGCGGGGAGCTGTTTTTT. Protein sequence: CASSLASEGGELFF.

CDR3 DNA sequence: TGTGCCATCAGTGAGTCCCTCGAGCAGTACTTC. Its protein is CAISESLEQYF. V is TRBV10-3 and J is TRBJ2-7; no firm D call. Trimming shortened V by 0 bases and J by 6 bases, and 3 bases separated the two germline ends. CDR3 length: 11 amino acids. The V gene's germline CDR1 is ENHRY and CDR2 SYGVKD.

The J gene is TRBJ2-3, the V gene TRBV9; D may be TRBD2 (6 bases). Germline loops: CDR1 SGDLS, CDR2 YYNGEE. The ends were cut back, 6 bases at V and 1 base at J, with 15 bases in the middle. This CDR3 contains 15 residues. The CDR3 loop reads CASTFTSRGTDTQYF. The CDR3 region has the DNA TGTGCCAGCACTTTTACTAGCCGGGGCACAGATACGCAGTATTTT.

This clone was observed a handful of times. The rearrangement links TRBV28 to TRBJ1-2; 7 nucleotides line up with TRBD1. The CDR3 spans 13 residues. Unmatched junction bases numbered 9, after V lost 8 bases and J lost 6 bases. Germline loops: CDR1 MDHEN, CDR2 SYDVKM. CDR3 nucleotides: TGTGCCAGCCGACCAGGAGGGGGCGATGGCTACACCTTC. The encoded protein is CASRPGGGDGYTF.

The chain joins TRBV30 to TRBJ1-2; a weak D match, TRBD1 (6 bases). Trimming stripped 3 bases from V and 8 bases from J, with 19 bases between. The CDR3 consists of 14 residues. The germline CDR1 and CDR2 sequences are GTSNPN and SVGIG (reference sequence). CDR3 region: CAWSQGLGPRGYTF. In nucleotides, the CDR3 is TGTGCCTGGAGCCAGGGGCTGGGCCCTAGGGGCTACACCTTC.

The chain carries TRBV6-1 and TRBJ2-3, with TRBD2 as a possible D gene (5 bases). V was shortened by 0 bases and J by 1 base, with 8 bases between the two germline ends. The length of the CDR3 is 15 residues. Germline CDR1 and CDR2: MNHNS and SASEGT. DNA for the CDR3: TGTGCCAGCAGTGAAGCGGGAGCGGGCACAGATACGCAGTATTTT. Translation: CASSEAGAGTDTQYF.

This chain's CDR3 is CATMGQEGSPLHF. The CDR3, as DNA: TGTGCCACGATGGGGCAGGAGGGTTCACCCCTCCACTTT. This chain uses TRBV24-1 with TRBJ1-6; tentative D call: TRBD1 (5 bases). This CDR3 has 13 amino acids. V was cut by 10 bases and J by 9 bases, with 15 bases left in between. From germline, CDR1 is KGHDR and CDR2 SFDVKD.

This clone was counted only a few times. Other DNA sequences in the same sample also yield this CDR3. The gene calls are TRBV7-9 and TRBJ2-5; TRBD1 matches 10 bases. The CDR3 contains 14 residues. J gave up 4 bases and V 4 bases, and 3 bases lay outside the gene matches. The germline V gene has CDR1 SEHNR and CDR2 FQNEAQ (reference sequence). CDR3 sequence (DNA): TGTGCCAGCAGCTCCCGGACAGGGGGAGAGACCCAGTACTTC. Its protein is CASSSRTGGETQYF.

The chain has TRBV4-1 and TRBJ2-7, with a possible D match to TRBD1 (6 bases). V lost 3 bases, J lost 0 bases, and 12 bases lay in between. The CDR3 has 15 residues. CDR1 is MGHRA and CDR2 is YSYEKL in the germline V gene. The CDR3 region is CASSQTGTSSYEQYF. The CDR3 DNA reads TGCGCCAGCAGCCAGACAGGTACCAGCTCCTACGAGCAGTACTTC.

The V gene is TRBV28, the J gene TRBJ2-7; 9 nucleotides line up with TRBD1. Per germline, CDR1 MDHEN and CDR2 SYDVKM. The CDR3 consists of 15 residues. After removal of 2 bases from V and 5 bases from J, the junction contained 7 bases not matched to a gene. The CDR3 loop is CASSLDQQGADEQYF. CDR3 in DNA: TGTGCCAGCAGTTTAGATCAACAGGGGGCGGACGAGCAGTACTTC.

The chain employs TRBV4-3 and TRBJ2-3; D is undetermined. Germline CDR1 and CDR2: LGHNA and YSLEER. V was cut by 0 bases and J by 6 bases, with 10 bases left in between. The CDR3 contains 14 residues. CDR3 in DNA: TGCGCCAGCAGCCAAGAGATTAAAGAGGATACGCAGTATTTT. Residues: CASSQEIKEDTQYF.

This clone was recorded once. This sequence joins TRBV2 and TRBJ1-2; possibly TRBD1 for D (6 bases). Trimming removed 7 bases from V and 1 base from J, with 22 bases in between. The CDR3 runs 17 residues. Germline V gene lookup returns CDR1 SNHLY and CDR2 FYNNEI. The CDR3: CASIPVAGTQHNYGYTF. In nucleotides, the CDR3 is TGTGCCAGCATCCCCGTGGCCGGGACACAACATAACTATGGCTACACCTTC.

The rearrangement links TRBV5-1 to TRBJ2-1; 7 nucleotides match TRBD2. Looked up from germline, CDR1 is SGHRS and CDR2 is YFSETQ. The CDR3 extends over 14 amino acids. The V segment lost 2 bases and the J segment 3 bases; nucleotides outside the gene matches: 2. The DNA for the CDR3 is TGCGCCAGCAGCTTACTAGCGAGCTACAATGAGCAGTTCTTC. It encodes CASSLLASYNEQFF.

This chain joins TRBV5-6 and TRBJ2-3; 7 bases fit TRBD2. The germline gives CDR1 SGHDT, CDR2 YYEEEE. V lost 0 bases and J lost 3; bases outside the gene matches: 7. The CDR3 is made up of 16 amino acids. The CDR3 region has the DNA TGTGCCAGCAGCTTGGGAGGGAGGGCCAATACAGATACGCAGTATTTT. Residues: CASSLGGRANTDTQYF.

V gene TRBV7-2 combines with J gene TRBJ2-1; 7 bases map to TRBD1. V was clipped by 3 bases and J by 4 bases; unmatched bases: 9. This CDR3 has 16 amino acids. Germline CDR1 is SGHTA and CDR2 is FQGNSA. CDR3 loop: CASSFRQGDGYNEQFF. In nucleotides, the CDR3 is TGTGCCAGCAGCTTCCGACAGGGAGATGGGTACAATGAGCAGTTCTTC.

The chain has TRBV19 and TRBJ2-7, with a possible D match to TRBD2 (7 bases). The V gene's germline CDR1 is LNHDA and CDR2 SQIVND (reference sequence). Trimming removed 6 bases at V and 4 bases at J, with 19 bases between. This CDR3 has 15 residues. The CDR3, as DNA: TGTGCCAGTAGGTCGATCCAGCGGGACAAATACGAGCAGTACTTC. Amino acid sequence: CASRSIQRDKYEQYF.

This sequence joins TRBV5-1 and TRBJ1-2; D is ambiguous. There are 12 residues in the CDR3. CDR1 and CDR2 (germline): SGHRS, YFSETQ. Trimming took 0 bases from V and 7 from J, leaving 7 bases between them. The chain's CDR3 is CASSLDGGGYTF. CDR3 bases: TGCGCCAGCAGCTTGGACGGTGGTGGCTACACCTTC.

V usage is TRBV3-1 (or the pseudogene TRBV3-2) and J usage is TRBJ1-5; 8 bases are shared with TRBD1. The CDR3 runs 15 residues. V lost 4 bases to trimming and J lost 3 bases; unmatched junction nucleotides: 5. Germline-derived CDR1 and CDR2 are LGHDT and YNNKEL (reference sequence). The CDR3 DNA is TGTGCCAGCAGCCCGGACAGGGCGCTCAATCAGCCCCAGCATTTT. Its translation is CASSPDRALNQPQHF.

The DNA for the CDR3 is TGTGCCAGCAGTGCTGGACAGGGGGTTGGCAATGAGCAGTTCTTC. This gives the protein CASSAGQGVGNEQFF. The genes are TRBV6-2 or TRBV6-3 and TRBJ2-1; 10 nucleotides agree with TRBD1. The CDR3 loop spans 15 amino acids. Germline CDR1 is MNHEY and CDR2 is SVGEGT. V shed 5 bases, J shed 6 bases, and the junction held 7 bases outside the gene matches.

J is TRBJ2-1 and V is TRBV24-1, with 10 nucleotides matching TRBD2. The V and J ends lost 4 bases and 8 bases, in that order; junction bases with no gene match: 10. This CDR3 is built from 16 residues. The germline V gene encodes CDR1 KGHDR and CDR2 SFDVKD. This CDR3 is CATSDQGLAAGDEQFF. For the CDR3, the DNA is TGTGCCACCAGTGACCAAGGACTAGCGGCGGGGGATGAGCAGTTCTTC.

The chain combines TRBV28 with TRBJ2-3; 7 bases map to TRBD1. Germline V gene data show CDR1 as MDHEN and CDR2 as SYDVKM. The length of the CDR3 is 13 residues. Trimming removed 8 bases from V and 8 bases from J; junction bases left unmatched: 10. CDR3 sequence reads: CASRRQGGGTQYF. For the CDR3, the DNA is TGTGCCAGCCGCCGACAGGGCGGTGGTACGCAGTATTTT.

The chain has TRBV5-1 and TRBJ2-7, with TRBD2 matching 10 bases. J gave up 4 bases and V 2 bases, and 6 bases lay outside the gene matches. Germline CDR1 is SGHRS and CDR2 is YFSETQ. The CDR3 runs to 15 residues. As DNA, the CDR3 is TGCGCCAGCAGCTTAACTAGCGGGATACAGTACGAGCAGTACTTC. Residues: CASSLTSGIQYEQYF.

The chain uses TRBV2 and TRBJ2-2, with a weak D call TRBD1 (6 bases). The germline gives CDR1 SNHLY, CDR2 FYNNEI. The V gene lost 7 bases and the J gene lost 1 base, with 10 bases spanning the gap. The CDR3 loop spans 14 amino acids. Here the CDR3 DNA reads TGTGCCAGCACCGGACAGAAGAACACCGGGGAGCTGTTTTTT. It encodes CASTGQKNTGELFF.

In nucleotides, the CDR3 is TGCGCCAGCAGCGGCGGTGTCAGGGGAGAGACCCAGTACTTC. Translating it yields CASSGGVRGETQYF. The genes are TRBV5-1 and TRBJ2-5; D is perhaps TRBD1 (6 bases). Germline V CDR1 and CDR2: SGHRS, YFSETQ. Deletions cut 4 bases from V and 4 bases from J, with 14 bases between. The CDR3 consists of 14 residues. Filled out from reference TRBV5-1 and TRBJ2-5, the complete variable domain reads KAGVTQTPRYLIKTRGQQVTLSCSPISGHRSVSWYQQTPGQGLQFLFEYFSETQRNKGNFPGRFSGRQFSNSRSEMNVSTLELGDSALYLCASSGGVRGETQYFGPGTRLLVL.

This rearrangement joins TRBV27 to TRBJ1-1, with no clear D. Trimming took 5 bases from V and 3 from J, leaving 16 bases between them. The length of the CDR3 is 15 residues. Germline V gene data show CDR1 as MNHEY and CDR2 as SMNVEV (reference sequence). CDR3 region: CASSEESALDTEAFF. As DNA, the CDR3 is TGTGCCAGCAGTGAGGAGTCGGCGTTGGACACTGAAGCTTTCTTT.

The rearrangement links TRBV6-2 or TRBV6-3 to TRBJ2-3, with 8 bases lining up with TRBD2. CDR1 MNHEY and CDR2 SVGEGT come from the germline V gene. There are 17 residues in the CDR3. The J segment lost 6 bases and the V segment lost 1 base, leaving 12 bases of the junction unmatched. This CDR3 is CASSYLLAAATADTQYF. CDR3 nucleotides: TGTGCCAGCAGTTACTTACTAGCGGCCGCGACGGCTGATACGCAGTATTTT.